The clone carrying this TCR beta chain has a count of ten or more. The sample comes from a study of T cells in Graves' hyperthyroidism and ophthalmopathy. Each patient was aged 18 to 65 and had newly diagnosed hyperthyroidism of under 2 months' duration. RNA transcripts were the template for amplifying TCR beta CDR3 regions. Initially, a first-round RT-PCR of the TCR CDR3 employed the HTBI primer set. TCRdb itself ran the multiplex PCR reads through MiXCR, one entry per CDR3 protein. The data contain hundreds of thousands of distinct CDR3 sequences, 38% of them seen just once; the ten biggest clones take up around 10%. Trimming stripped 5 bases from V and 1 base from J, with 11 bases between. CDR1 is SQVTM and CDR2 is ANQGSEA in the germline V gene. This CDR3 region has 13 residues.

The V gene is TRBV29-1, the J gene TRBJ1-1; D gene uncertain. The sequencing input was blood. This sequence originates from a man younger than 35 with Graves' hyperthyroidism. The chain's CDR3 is CSVPRVQNTEAFF. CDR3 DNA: TGCAGCGTTCCCCGGGTCCAGAACACTGAAGCTTTCTTT.